A selection of T cell receptor beta chains follows, all from one sample in a study of technical replicates of blood from a handful of donors. The data were produced by immunoSEQ multiplex PCR, yet TCRdb's version contains in-frame clones alone and is incomplete. The sample records under 90,000 clones, 93% being singletons. The material sequenced was T cells isolated from PBMCs. The receptor source for this set is a human donor in good health. Both conserved end residues are part of each CDR3. A D gene is named only where the DNA matches it firmly. For some rows the clone size is stated as once, few or many, or as a class when expanded; others skip it.

CDR3 | DNA | V | D | J | size
CAISEGTSGPQDTQYF | TGTGCCATCAGTGAGGGGACTAGCGGCCCCCAGGATACGCAGTATTTT | TRBV10-3 | TRBD2 | TRBJ2-3 | NA
CASSSDWKAYEQYF | TGTGCCAGCAGCTCGGACTGGAAGGCCTACGAGCAGTACTTC | TRBV11-2 | NA | TRBJ2-7 | NA
CASSPVRALAGGYNEQFF | TGTGCCAGCAGCCCAGTCAGGGCTCTAGCGGGAGGGTACAATGAGCAGTTCTTC | TRBV7-6 | TRBD2 | TRBJ2-1 | NA
CASSFSERGTEAFF | TGTGCCAGCAGCTTCTCAGAGCGGGGCACTGAAGCTTTCTTT | TRBV11-1 | NA | TRBJ1-1 | NA
CASSGTSGTAEQYF | TGTGCCAGCAGTGGGACTAGCGGGACTGCCGAGCAGTACTTC | TRBV9 | TRBD2 | TRBJ2-7 | NA
CASSRRKTGELFF | TGTGCCAGCAGCCGGAGGAAGACCGGGGAGCTGTTTTTT | TRBV6-5 | NA | TRBJ2-2 | NA
CASSIGTGSYLNYGYTF | TGTGCCAGTAGTATTGGGACAGGATCTTATCTTAACTATGGCTACACCTTC | TRBV19 | TRBD1 | TRBJ1-2 | NA
CASRSLPGLQSSYEQYF | TGTGCCAGCAGGTCCCTTCCGGGACTCCAAAGCTCCTACGAGCAGTACTTC | TRBV27 | NA | TRBJ2-7 | NA
CSVQRQGAGHEQYF | TGCAGCGTTCAAAGACAGGGGGCTGGCCACGAGCAGTACTTC | TRBV29-1 | TRBD1 | TRBJ2-7 | NA
CASSPIDSDTEAFF | TGTGCCAGCAGCCCGATTGACAGTGACACTGAAGCTTTCTTT | TRBV14 | NA | TRBJ1-1 | NA
CASSDRGVPGELFF | TGTGCCAGCAGCGACAGGGGTGTTCCCGGGGAGCTGTTTTTT | TRBV6-5 | TRBD1 | TRBJ2-2 | NA
CATSSEAGDTEAFF | TGTGCCACCAGCAGTGAAGCAGGGGACACTGAAGCTTTCTTT | TRBV15 | NA | TRBJ1-1 | NA
CSVGQGANTEAFF | TGCAGCGTTGGGCAGGGCGCGAACACTGAAGCTTTCTTT | TRBV29-1 | NA | TRBJ1-1 | NA
CARGGAAANEKLFF | TGTGCCAGGGGTGGGGCGGCGGCTAATGAAAAACTGTTTTTT | TRBV6-1 | NA | TRBJ1-4 | NA
CASSSFANTRGGELFF | TGTGCCAGCAGTTCTTTTGCCAATACCCGAGGCGGGGAGCTGTTTTTT | TRBV6-4 | NA | TRBJ2-2 | NA
CASRERTGGDYGYTF | TGTGCCAGCAGAGAGAGGACAGGGGGCGACTATGGCTACACCTTC | TRBV2 | TRBD1 | TRBJ1-2 | NA
CASRQQGASSYTF | TGTGCCAGCAGACAACAGGGGGCTTCGAGCTACACCTTC | TRBV28 | TRBD1 | TRBJ1-2 | NA
CASSPTGGSGNQPQHF | TGCGCCAGCAGCCCGACCGGGGGTTCTGGCAATCAGCCCCAGCATTTT | TRBV5-1 | NA | TRBJ1-5 | NA
CASSDSTGGELGNQPQHF | TGTGCCAGCAGTGACTCGACAGGGGGCGAATTGGGCAATCAGCCCCAGCATTTT | TRBV6-4 | TRBD1 | TRBJ1-5 | NA
CASSPLDEQYF | TGTGCCAGCTCACCACTAGACGAGCAGTACTTC | TRBV18 | NA | TRBJ2-7 | NA
CASCRDRERMFF | TGTGCCAGCTGCCGGGACAGGGAGCGAATGTTCTTC | TRBV25-1 | TRBD1 | TRBJ2-1 | NA
CASRVTGGSEAFF | TGCGCCAGCAGGGTGACAGGGGGATCCGAAGCTTTCTTT | TRBV10-2 | TRBD1 | TRBJ1-1 | few
CASRSSQGGPAKNIQYF | TGTGCCAGCAGATCTTCACAGGGGGGGCCCGCCAAAAACATTCAGTACTTC | TRBV2 | NA | TRBJ2-4 | NA
CASSPGPFSYEQYF | TGTGCCAGCAGCCCAGGCCCCTTCTCCTACGAGCAGTACTTC | TRBV14 | NA | TRBJ2-7 | NA
CASSQRDREGSEQYF | TGTGCCAGCAGCCAGAGGGACAGGGAAGGATCCGAGCAGTACTTC | TRBV4-2 | TRBD1 | TRBJ2-7 | NA
CASSLDQVRKAFF | TGTGCCAGCAGCTTAGATCAGGTTCGTAAAGCTTTCTTT | TRBV11-2 | NA | TRBJ1-1 | NA
CASSLRDRDNQPQHF | TGTGCCAGCAGCTTACGGGACAGAGACAATCAGCCCCAGCATTTT | TRBV12-1 | NA | TRBJ1-5 | NA
CASSTRTSGNNEQFF | TGTGCCAGCAGCACAAGGACTAGCGGAAACAATGAGCAGTTCTTC | TRBV7-2 | TRBD2 | TRBJ2-1 | NA
CASREGEFNTEAFF | TGTGCCAGCAGAGAGGGGGAGTTTAACACTGAAGCTTTCTTT | TRBV9 | NA | TRBJ1-1 | few
CASSFQEGTYVRTGELFF | TGTGCCAGTAGTTTCCAGGAAGGGACTTATGTAAGGACCGGGGAGCTGTTTTTT | TRBV19 | NA | TRBJ2-2 | NA
CASSVDVSGTRETQYF | TGTGCCAGCAGCGTTGATGTTTCCGGGACAAGGGAGACCCAGTACTTC | TRBV9 | NA | TRBJ2-5 | NA
CASSHFGAGATDTQYF | TGTGCCAGCAGCCATTTCGGAGCGGGAGCAACAGATACGCAGTATTTT | TRBV14 | TRBD2 | TRBJ2-3 | NA
CASSSRTGQGDPTGELFF | TGTGCCAGCAGCTCCAGAACGGGACAGGGGGACCCCACCGGGGAGCTGTTTTTT | TRBV7-9 | TRBD1 | TRBJ2-2 | NA
CSAFSGGEAFF | TGCAGTGCTTTCAGCGGAGGGGAAGCTTTCTTT | TRBV20-1 | NA | TRBJ1-1 | NA
CARMTSGSVDTQYF | TGCGCCAGAATGACTAGCGGGAGTGTAGATACGCAGTATTTT | TRBV10-1 | TRBD2 | TRBJ2-3 | NA
CASSPTSGTSYEQYF | TGCGCCAGCAGTCCGACTAGCGGAACGTCCTACGAGCAGTACTTC | TRBV5-1 | TRBD2 | TRBJ2-7 | NA
CASSSGGYEQYF | TGTGCCAGCAGCTCCGGGGGCTACGAGCAGTACTTC | TRBV5-4 | NA | TRBJ2-7 | NA
CASSSDRVPYNEQFF | TGTGCCAGTAGCTCCGACAGGGTCCCCTACAATGAGCAGTTCTTC | TRBV19 | TRBD1 | TRBJ2-1 | NA
CASSSQGNQPQHF | TGTGCCAGCAGCTCGCAGGGGAATCAGCCCCAGCATTTT | TRBV7-9 | NA | TRBJ1-5 | NA
CASSSPGPGITDTQYF | TGCGCCAGCAGCTCACCTGGGCCGGGGATAACAGATACGCAGTATTTT | TRBV5-1 | NA | TRBJ2-3 | NA
CASSLATSAETQYF | TGTGCCAGCAGCCTTGCGACTAGCGCGGAGACCCAGTACTTC | TRBV27 | TRBD2 | TRBJ2-5 | NA
CASSPRTRGTDTQYF | TGTGCCAGCAGCCCCCGGACTAGAGGCACAGATACGCAGTATTTT | TRBV27 | TRBD2 | TRBJ2-3 | NA
CASSPREHSSDTQYF | TGTGCCAGCAGCCCCCGGGAGCACTCCTCAGATACGCAGTATTTT | TRBV6-5 | NA | TRBJ2-3 | NA
CASSLQPNTEAFF | TGTGCCAGCAGTTTACAGCCGAACACTGAAGCTTTCTTT | TRBV2 | NA | TRBJ1-1 | NA
CASSPGQTWETQYF | TGTGCCAGCAGCCCGGGACAGACCTGGGAGACCCAGTACTTC | TRBV27 | TRBD1 | TRBJ2-5 | NA
CTSSQEPDRAWYEQYF | TGCACCAGCAGCCAGGAACCGGACAGGGCGTGGTACGAGCAGTACTTC | TRBV1 | NA | TRBJ2-7 | once
CASGLVLGQGSHEQYF | TGTGCTAGTGGTTTGGTACTTGGGCAGGGCTCCCACGAGCAGTACTTC | TRBV12-5 | NA | TRBJ2-7 | NA